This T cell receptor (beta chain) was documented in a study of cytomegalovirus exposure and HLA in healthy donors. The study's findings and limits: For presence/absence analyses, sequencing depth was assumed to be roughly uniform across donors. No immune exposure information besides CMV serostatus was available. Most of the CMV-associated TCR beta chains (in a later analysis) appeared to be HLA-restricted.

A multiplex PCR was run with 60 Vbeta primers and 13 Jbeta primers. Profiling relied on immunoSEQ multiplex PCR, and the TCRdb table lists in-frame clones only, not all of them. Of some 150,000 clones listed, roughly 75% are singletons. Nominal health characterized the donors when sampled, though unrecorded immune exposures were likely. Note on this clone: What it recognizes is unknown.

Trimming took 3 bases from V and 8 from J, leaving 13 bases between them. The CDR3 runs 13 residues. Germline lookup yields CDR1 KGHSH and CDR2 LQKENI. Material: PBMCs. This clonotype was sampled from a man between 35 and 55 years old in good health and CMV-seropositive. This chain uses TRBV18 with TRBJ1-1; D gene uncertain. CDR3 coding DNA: TGTGCCAGCTCACCTACTACGCTCCCGGAAGCTTTCTTT. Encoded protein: CASSPTTLPEAFF.